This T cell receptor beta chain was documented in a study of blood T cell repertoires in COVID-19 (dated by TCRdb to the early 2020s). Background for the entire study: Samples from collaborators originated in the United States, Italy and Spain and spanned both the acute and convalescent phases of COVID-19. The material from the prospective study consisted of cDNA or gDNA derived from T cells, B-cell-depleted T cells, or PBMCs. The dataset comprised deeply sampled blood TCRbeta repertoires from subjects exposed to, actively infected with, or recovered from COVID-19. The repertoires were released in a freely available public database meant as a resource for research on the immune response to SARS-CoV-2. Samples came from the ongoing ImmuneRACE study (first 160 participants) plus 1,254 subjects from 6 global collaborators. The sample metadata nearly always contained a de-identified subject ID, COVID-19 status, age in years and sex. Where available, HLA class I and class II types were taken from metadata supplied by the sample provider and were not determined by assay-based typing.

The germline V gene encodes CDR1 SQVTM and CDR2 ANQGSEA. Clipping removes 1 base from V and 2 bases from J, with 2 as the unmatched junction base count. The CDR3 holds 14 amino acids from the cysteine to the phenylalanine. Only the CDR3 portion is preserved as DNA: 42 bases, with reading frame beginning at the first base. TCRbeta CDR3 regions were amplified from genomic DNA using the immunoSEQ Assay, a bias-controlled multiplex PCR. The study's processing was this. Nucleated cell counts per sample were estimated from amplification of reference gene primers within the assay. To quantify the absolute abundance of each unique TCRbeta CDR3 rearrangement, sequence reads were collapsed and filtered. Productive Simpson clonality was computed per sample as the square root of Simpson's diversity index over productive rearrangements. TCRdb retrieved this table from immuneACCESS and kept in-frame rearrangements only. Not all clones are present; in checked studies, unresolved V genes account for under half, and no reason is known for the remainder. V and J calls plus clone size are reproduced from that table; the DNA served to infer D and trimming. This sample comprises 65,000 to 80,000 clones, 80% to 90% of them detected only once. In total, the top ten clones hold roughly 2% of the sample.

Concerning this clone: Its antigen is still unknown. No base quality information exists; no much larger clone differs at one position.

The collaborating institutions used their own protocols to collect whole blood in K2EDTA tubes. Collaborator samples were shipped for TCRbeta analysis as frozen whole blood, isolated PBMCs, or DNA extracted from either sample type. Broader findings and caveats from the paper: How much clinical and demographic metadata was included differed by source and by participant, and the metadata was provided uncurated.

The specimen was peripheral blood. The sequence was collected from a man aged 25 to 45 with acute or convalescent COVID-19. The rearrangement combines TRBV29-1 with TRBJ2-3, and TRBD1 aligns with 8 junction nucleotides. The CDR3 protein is CSVEGDRNTDTQYF. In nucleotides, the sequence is TGCAGCGTTGAAGGGGACAGGAACACAGATACGCAGTATTTT.